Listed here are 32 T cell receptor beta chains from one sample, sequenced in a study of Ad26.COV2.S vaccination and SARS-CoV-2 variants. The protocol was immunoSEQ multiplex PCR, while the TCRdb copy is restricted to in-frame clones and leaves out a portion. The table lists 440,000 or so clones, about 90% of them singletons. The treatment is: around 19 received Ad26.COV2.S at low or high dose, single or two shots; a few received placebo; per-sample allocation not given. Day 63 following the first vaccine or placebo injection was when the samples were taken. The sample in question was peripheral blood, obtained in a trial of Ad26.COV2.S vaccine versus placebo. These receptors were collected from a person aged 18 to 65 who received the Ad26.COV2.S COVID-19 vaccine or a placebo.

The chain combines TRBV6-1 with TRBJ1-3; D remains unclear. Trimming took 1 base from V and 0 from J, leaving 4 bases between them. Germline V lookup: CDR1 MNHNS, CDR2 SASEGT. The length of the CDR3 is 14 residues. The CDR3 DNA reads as TGTGCCAGCAGTGAAGTATACTCTGGAAACACCATATATTTT. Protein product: CASSEVYSGNTIYF.

The CDR3 region is CASSRTVSAEQYF. CDR3 nucleotides: TGTGCCAGCAGCCGGACCGTCTCGGCGGAGCAGTACTTC. V gene TRBV6-2 or TRBV6-3 combines with J gene TRBJ2-7, with unresolved D. The V gene lost 6 bases and the J gene lost 7 bases, with 16 bases spanning the gap. The CDR3 is made up of 13 amino acids. Germline loops: CDR1 MNHEY, CDR2 SVGEGT.

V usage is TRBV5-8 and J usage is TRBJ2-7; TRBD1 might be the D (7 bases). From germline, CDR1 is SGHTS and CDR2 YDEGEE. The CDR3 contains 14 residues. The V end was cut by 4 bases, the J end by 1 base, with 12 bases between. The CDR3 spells CASSAQGGSYEQYF. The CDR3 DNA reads TGTGCCAGCAGCGCCCAGGGGGGATCCTACGAGCAGTACTTC.

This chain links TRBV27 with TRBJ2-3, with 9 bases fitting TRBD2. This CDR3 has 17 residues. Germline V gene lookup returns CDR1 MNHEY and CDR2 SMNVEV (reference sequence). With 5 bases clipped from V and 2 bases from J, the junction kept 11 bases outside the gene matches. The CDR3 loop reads CASSTVSGRPTTDTQYF. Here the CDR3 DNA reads TGTGCCAGCAGTACCGTCAGCGGGAGGCCGACCACAGATACGCAGTATTTT.

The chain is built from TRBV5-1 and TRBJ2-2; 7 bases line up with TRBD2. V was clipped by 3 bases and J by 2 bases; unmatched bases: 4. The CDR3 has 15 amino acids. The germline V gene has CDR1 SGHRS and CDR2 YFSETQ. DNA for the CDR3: TGCGCCAGCAGCTCCCCGGGACTAAACACCGGGGAGCTGTTTTTT. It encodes CASSSPGLNTGELFF.

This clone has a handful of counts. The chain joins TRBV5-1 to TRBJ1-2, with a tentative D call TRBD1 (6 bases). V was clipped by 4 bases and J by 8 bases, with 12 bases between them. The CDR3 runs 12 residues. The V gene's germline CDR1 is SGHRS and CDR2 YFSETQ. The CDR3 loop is CASSIQGEGYTF. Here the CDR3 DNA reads TGCGCCAGCAGCATACAGGGTGAAGGCTACACCTTC.

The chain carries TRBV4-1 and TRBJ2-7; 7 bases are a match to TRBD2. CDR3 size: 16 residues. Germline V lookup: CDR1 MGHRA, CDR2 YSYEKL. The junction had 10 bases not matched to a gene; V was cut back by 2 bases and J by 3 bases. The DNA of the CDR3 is TGCGCCAGCAGCCAACCGACGACTAGCAGACACTACGAGCAGTACTTC. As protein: CASSQPTTSRHYEQYF.

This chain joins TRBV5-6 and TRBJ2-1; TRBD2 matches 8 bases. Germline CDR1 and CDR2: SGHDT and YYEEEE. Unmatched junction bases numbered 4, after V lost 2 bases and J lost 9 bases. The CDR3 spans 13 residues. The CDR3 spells CASSFGGDPEQFF. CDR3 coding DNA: TGTGCCAGCAGCTTCGGGGGGGACCCTGAGCAGTTCTTC.

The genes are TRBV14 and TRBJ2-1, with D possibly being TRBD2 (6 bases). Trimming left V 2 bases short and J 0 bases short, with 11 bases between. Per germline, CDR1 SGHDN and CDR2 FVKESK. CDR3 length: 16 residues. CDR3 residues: CASSQPTGSSYNEQFF. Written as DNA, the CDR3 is TGTGCCAGCAGCCAACCCACCGGGAGCTCCTACAATGAGCAGTTCTTC.

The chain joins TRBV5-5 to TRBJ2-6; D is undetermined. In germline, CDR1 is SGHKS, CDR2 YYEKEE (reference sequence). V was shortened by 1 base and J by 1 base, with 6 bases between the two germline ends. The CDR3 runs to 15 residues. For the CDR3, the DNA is TGTGCCAGCAGCTTGTATGGTTCTGGGGCCAACGTCCTGACTTTC. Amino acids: CASSLYGSGANVLTF. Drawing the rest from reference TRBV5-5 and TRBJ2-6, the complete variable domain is DAGVTQSPTHLIKTRGQQVTLRCSPISGHKSVSWYQQVLGQGPQFIFQYYEKEERGRGNFPDRFSARQFPNYSSELNVNALLLGDSALYLCASSLYGSGANVLTFGAGSRLTVL.

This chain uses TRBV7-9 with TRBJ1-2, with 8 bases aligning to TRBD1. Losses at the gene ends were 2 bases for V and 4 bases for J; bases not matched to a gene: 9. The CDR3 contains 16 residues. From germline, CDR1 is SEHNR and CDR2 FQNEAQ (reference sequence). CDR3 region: CASSLNDRGVSYGYTF. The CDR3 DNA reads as TGTGCCAGCAGCTTAAACGACAGGGGAGTTAGCTATGGCTACACCTTC.

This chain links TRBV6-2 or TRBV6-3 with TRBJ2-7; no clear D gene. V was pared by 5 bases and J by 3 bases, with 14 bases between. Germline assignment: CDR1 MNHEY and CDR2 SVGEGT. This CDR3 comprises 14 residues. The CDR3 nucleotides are TGTGCCAGCAGTGACCCACGGTCTCGCTACGAGCAGTACTTC. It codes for CASSDPRSRYEQYF.

CDR3 sequence reads: CASSSSGTGAGTQYF. In nucleotides, the CDR3 is TGTGCCAGCAGCTCTTCCGGGACAGGGGCGGGGACCCAGTACTTC. The chain combines TRBV7-2 with TRBJ2-5; 10 nucleotides line up with TRBD1. CDR3 size: 15 residues. Germline V gives CDR1 SGHTA, CDR2 FQGNSA. Losses at the gene ends were 4 bases for V and 7 bases for J; bases not matched to a gene: 9.

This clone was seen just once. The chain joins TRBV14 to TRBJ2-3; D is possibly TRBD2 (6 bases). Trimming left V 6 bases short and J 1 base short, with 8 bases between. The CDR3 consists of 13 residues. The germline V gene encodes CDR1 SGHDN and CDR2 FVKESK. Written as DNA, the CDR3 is TGTGCCAGCAGGCGGGGAGGCACAGATACGCAGTATTTT. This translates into CASRRGGTDTQYF.

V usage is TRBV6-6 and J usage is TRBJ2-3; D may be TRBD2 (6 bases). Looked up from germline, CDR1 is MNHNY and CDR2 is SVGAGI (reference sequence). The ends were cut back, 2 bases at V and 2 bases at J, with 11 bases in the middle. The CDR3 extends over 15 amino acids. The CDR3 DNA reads TGTGCCAGCAGTTACCGAGGGGACTCCACAGATACGCAGTATTTT. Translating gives CASSYRGDSTDTQYF.

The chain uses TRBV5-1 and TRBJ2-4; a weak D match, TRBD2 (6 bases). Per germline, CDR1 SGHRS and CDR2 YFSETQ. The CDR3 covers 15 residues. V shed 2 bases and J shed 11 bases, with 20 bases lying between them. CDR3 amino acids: CASSFLLPGDEVQYF. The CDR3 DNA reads TGCGCCAGCAGCTTCTTGCTCCCGGGGGATGAGGTTCAGTACTTC.

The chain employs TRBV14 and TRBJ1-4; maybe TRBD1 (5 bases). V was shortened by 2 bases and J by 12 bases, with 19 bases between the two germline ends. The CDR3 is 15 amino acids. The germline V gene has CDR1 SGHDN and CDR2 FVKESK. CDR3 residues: CASSQLRDGLGELFF. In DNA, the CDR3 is TGTGCCAGCAGCCAACTCCGGGACGGCCTTGGGGAACTGTTTTTT.

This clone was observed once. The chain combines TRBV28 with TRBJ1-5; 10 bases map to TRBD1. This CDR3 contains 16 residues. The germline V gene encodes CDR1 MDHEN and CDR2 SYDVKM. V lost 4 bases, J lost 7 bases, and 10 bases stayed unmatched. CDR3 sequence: CASSSIGQGVGQPQHF. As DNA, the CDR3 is TGTGCCAGCAGTTCTATCGGACAGGGGGTAGGACAGCCCCAGCATTTT.

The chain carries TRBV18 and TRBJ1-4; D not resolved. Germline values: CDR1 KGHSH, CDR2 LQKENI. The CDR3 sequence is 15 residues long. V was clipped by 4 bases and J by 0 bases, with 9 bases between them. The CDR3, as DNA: TGTGCCAGCTCACTCCAGGCGACAACTAATGAAAAACTGTTTTTT. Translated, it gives CASSLQATTNEKLFF.

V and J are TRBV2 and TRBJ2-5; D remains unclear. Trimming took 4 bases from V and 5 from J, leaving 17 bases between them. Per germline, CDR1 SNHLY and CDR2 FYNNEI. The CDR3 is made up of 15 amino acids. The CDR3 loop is CASSVRNVGDETQYF. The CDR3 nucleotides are TGTGCCAGCAGTGTAAGGAATGTCGGAGACGAGACCCAGTACTTC.

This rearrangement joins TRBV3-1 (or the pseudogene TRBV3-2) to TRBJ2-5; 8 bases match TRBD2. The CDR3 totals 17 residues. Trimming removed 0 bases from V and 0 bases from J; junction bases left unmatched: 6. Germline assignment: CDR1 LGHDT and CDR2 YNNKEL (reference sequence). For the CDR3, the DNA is TGTGCCAGCAGCCAAGAAGTAATAGCGGGGAACCAAGAGACCCAGTACTTC. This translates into CASSQEVIAGNQETQYF.

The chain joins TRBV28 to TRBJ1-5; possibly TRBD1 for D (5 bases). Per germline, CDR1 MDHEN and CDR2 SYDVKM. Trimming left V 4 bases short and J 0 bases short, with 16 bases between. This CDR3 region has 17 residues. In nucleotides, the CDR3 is TGTGCCAGCAGTTCCGGGGCGCGGGGTTATAGCAATCAGCCCCAGCATTTT. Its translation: CASSSGARGYSNQPQHF.

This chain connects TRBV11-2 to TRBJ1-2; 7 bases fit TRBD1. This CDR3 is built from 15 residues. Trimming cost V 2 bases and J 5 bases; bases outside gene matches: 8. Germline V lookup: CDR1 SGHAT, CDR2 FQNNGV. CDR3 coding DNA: TGTGCCAGCAGCTTAAGTGCAGGGGGAAATTATGGCTACACCTTC. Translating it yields CASSLSAGGNYGYTF.

The CDR3 here is CASRYTSGNEQFF. For the CDR3, the DNA is TGTGCCAGCAGATACACTAGCGGCAATGAGCAGTTCTTC. The chain carries TRBV12-3 or TRBV12-4 and TRBJ2-1; the match to TRBD2 covers 8 bases. V trimming: 6 bases; J trimming: 6 bases; junction bases outside the gene matches: 4. The CDR3 extends over 13 amino acids.

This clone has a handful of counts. CDR3 region: CASSQQVGNTEAFF. The CDR3 coding sequence is TGTGCCAGCAGCCAACAGGTGGGGAACACTGAAGCTTTCTTT. The chain uses TRBV14 and TRBJ1-1; unclear D gene. From germline, CDR1 is SGHDN and CDR2 FVKESK. Trimming left V 2 bases short and J 1 base short, with 8 bases between. The length of the CDR3 is 14 residues. Supplemented by reference TRBV14 and TRBJ1-1, the full variable domain reads EAGVTQFPSHSVIEKGQTVTLRCDPISGHDNLYWYRRVMGKEIKFLLHFVKESKQDESGMPNNRFLAERTGGTYSTLKVQPAELEDSGVYFCASSQQVGNTEAFFGQGTRLTVV.

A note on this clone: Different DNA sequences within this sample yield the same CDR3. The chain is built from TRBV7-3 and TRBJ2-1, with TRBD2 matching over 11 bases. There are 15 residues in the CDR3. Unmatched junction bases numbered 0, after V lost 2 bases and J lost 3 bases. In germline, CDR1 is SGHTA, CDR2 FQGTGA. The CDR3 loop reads CASSLLAGGYNEQFF. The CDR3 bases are TGTGCCAGCAGCTTACTAGCGGGAGGCTACAATGAGCAGTTCTTC.

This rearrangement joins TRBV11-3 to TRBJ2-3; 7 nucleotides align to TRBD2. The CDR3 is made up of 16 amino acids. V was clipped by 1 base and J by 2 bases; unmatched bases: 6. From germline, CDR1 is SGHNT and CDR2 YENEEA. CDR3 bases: TGTGCCAGCAGCTTAGGCCTAGCGGAACACACAGATACGCAGTATTTT. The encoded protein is CASSLGLAEHTDTQYF.

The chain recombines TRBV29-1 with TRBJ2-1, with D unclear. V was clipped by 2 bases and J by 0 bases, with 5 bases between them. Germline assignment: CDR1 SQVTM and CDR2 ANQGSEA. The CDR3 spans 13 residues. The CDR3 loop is CSVEYSSYNEQFF. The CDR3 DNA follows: TGCAGCGTTGAATATAGCTCCTACAATGAGCAGTTCTTC.

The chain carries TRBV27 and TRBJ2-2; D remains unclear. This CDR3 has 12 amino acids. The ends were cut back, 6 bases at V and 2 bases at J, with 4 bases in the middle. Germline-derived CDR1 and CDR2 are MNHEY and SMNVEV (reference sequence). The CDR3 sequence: CASRYNTGELFF. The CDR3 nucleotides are TGTGCCAGCAGATACAACACCGGGGAGCTGTTTTTT.

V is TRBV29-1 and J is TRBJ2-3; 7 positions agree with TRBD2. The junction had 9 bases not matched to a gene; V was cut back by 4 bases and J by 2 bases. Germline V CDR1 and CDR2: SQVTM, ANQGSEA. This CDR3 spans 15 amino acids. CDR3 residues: CSVGGAGPPTDTQYF. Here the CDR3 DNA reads TGCAGCGTTGGAGGAGCGGGACCCCCCACAGATACGCAGTATTTT.

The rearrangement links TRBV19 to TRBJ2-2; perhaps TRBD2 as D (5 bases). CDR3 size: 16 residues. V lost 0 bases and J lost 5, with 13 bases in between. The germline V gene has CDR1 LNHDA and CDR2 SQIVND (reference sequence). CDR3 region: CASSIEARDWTGELFF. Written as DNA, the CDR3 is TGTGCCAGTAGTATAGAGGCACGGGATTGGACCGGGGAGCTGTTTTTT.

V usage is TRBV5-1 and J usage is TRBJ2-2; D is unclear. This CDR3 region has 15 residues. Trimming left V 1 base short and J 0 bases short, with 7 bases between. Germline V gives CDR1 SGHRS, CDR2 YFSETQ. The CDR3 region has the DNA TGCGCCAGCAGCTTGTTACAGACGAACACCGGGGAGCTGTTTTTT. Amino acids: CASSLLQTNTGELFF.